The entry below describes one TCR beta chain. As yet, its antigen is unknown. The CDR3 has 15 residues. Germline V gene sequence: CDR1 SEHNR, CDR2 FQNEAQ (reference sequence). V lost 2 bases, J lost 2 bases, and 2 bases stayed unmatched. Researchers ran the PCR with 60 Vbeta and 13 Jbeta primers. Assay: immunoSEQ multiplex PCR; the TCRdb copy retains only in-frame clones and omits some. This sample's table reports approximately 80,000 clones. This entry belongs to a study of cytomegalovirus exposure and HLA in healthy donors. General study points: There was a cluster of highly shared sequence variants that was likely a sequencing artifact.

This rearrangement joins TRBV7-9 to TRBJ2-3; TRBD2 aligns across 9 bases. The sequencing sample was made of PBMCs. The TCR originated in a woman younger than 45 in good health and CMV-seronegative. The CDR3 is CASSLLAGLTDTQYF. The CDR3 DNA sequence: TGTGCCAGCAGCTTACTAGCGGGGCTCACAGATACGCAGTATTTT.